This T cell receptor (beta chain) was profiled in a study of blood T cells in healthy people across ages. The use of a sample-barcoded 5' primer and a J-beta primer mix characterized a second PCR of about 7 to 12 cycles. TCRdb recomputed calls from the 5' RACE reads with MiXCR, one row per CDR3 protein. In the table there are 1.5 million to 2 million distinct CDR3 sequences, under 30% of which are singletons. The sequencing input was blood. The sequence was collected from a woman aged 30 to 39 in good health.

The CDR3 nucleotides read TGTGCCAGCAGTTTGGGTCTGGCCACAGGGGACGAGACCCAGTACTTC. Translating it yields CASSLGLATGDETQYF. The V and J genes are TRBV12-3 or TRBV12-4 and TRBJ2-4; 7 bases are a match to TRBD1. Gene TRBJ2-5 matches the end of the DNA better, so the J call may be wrong. This CDR3 has 16 residues.